This T cell receptor beta chain was documented in a study of blood T cell repertoires in COVID-19. Germline-derived CDR1 and CDR2 are LGHNA and YNFKEQ. Losses at the gene ends were 4 bases for V and 8 bases for J; bases not matched to a gene: 14. The CDR3 is 16 residues long. Only in-frame clones appear in the TCRdb table, and some are missing; sequencing was by immunoSEQ multiplex PCR. The data hold nearly 90,000 clones, with 88% observed a single time. The genes are TRBV4-2 and TRBJ2-1, with TRBD2 matching over 7 bases. The sequence came from a man older than 75 with acute or convalescent COVID-19. What was sequenced was peripheral blood. Written as DNA, the CDR3 is TGTGCCAGCAGCCTCCGAGGAGGGACTACGTCAGATGAGCAGTTCTTC. Translated: CASSLRGGTTSDEQFF.